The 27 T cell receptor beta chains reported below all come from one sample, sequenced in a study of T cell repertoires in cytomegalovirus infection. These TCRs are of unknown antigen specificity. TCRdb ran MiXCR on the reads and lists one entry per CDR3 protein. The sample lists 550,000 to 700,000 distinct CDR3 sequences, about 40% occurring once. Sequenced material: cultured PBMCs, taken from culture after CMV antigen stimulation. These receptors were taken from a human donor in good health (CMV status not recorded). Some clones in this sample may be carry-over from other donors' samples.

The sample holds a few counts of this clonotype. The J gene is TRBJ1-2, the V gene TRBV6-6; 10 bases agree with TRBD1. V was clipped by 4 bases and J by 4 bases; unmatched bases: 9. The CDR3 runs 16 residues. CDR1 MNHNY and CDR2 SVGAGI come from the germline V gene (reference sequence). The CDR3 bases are TGTGCCAGCAGTTTAGTTACCGGGACAGGGGCCTATGGCTACACCTTC. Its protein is CASSLVTGTGAYGYTF.

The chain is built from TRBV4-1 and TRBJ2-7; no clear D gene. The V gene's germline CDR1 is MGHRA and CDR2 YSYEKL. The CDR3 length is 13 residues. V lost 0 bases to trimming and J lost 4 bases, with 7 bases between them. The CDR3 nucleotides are TGCGCCAGCAGCCAAGATCAAGGTTACGAGCAGTACTTC. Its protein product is CASSQDQGYEQYF.

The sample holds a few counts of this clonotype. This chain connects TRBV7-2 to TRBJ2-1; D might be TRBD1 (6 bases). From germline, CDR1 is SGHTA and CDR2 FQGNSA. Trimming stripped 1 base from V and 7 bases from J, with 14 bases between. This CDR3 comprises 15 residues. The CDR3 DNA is TGTGCCAGCAGCTTAGAGGTAGCGAGGGGGAATGAGCAGTTCTTC. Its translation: CASSLEVARGNEQFF.

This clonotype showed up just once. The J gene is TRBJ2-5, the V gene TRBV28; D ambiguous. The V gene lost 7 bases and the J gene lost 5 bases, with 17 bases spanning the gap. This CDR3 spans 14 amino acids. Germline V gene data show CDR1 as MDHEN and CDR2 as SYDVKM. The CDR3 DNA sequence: TGTGCCAGCACCTTAGAAACCCCGGAGGAGACCCAGTACTTC. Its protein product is CASTLETPEETQYF.

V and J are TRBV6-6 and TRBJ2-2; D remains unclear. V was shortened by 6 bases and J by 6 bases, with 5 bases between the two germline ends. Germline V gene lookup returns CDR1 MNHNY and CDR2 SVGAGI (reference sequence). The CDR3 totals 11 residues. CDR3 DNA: TGTGCCAGCAGGGAACCCGGGGAGCTGTTTTTT. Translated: CASREPGELFF.

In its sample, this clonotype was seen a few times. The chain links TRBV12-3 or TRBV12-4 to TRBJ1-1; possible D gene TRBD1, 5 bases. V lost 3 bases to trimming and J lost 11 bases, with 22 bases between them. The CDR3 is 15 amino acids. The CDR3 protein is CASSFFSGGVTGAFF. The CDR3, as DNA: TGTGCCAGCAGTTTCTTTTCCGGAGGGGTCACGGGGGCTTTCTTT.

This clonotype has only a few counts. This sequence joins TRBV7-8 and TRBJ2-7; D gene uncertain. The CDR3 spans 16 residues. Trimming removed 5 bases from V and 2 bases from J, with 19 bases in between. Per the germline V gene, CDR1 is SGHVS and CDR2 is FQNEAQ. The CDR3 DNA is TGTGCCAGCAGCCAATCAAGTCAAATAACACCCTACGAGCAGTACTTC. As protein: CASSQSSQITPYEQYF. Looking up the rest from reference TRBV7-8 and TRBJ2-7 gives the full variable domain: GAGVSQSPRYKVAKRGQDVALRCDPISGHVSLFWYQQALGQGPEFLTYFQNEAQLDKSGLPSDRFFAERPEGSVSTLKIQRTQQEDSAVYLCASSQSSQITPYEQYFGPGTRLTVT.

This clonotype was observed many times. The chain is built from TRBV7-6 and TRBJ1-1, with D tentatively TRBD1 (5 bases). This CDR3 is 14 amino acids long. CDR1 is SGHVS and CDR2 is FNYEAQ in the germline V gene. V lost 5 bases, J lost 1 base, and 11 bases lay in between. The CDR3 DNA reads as TGTGCCAGCAGCGCAGGGTTGAGGAACACTGAAGCTTTCTTT. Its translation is CASSAGLRNTEAFF.

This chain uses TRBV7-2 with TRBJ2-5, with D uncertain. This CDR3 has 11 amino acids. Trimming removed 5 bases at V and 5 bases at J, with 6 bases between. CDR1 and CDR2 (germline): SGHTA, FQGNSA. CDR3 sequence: CASSPAETQYF. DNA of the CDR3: TGTGCCAGCAGCCCTGCGGAGACCCAGTACTTC.

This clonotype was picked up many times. CDR3 protein: CASSSQGRTDTQYF. As DNA, the CDR3 is TGTGCCAGCAGCTCACAGGGGCGCACAGATACGCAGTATTTT. J is TRBJ2-3 and V is TRBV11-2; 7 bases match TRBD1. From germline, CDR1 is SGHAT and CDR2 FQNNGV. Trimming removed 4 bases from V and 1 base from J; junction bases left unmatched: 2. The length of the CDR3 is 14 residues.

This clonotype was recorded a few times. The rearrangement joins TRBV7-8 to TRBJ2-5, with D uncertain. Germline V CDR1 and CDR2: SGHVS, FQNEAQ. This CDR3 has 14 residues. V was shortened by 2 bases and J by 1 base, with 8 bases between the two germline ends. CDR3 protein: CASSLSEVQETQYF. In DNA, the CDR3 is TGTGCCAGCAGCTTAAGCGAGGTCCAAGAGACCCAGTACTTC.

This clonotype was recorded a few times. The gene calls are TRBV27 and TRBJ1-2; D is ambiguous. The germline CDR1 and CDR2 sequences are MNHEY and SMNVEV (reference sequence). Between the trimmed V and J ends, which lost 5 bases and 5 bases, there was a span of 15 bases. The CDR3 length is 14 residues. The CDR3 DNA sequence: TGTGCCAGCAGTCCCTCGGACGGATATTATGGCTACACCTTC. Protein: CASSPSDGYYGYTF.

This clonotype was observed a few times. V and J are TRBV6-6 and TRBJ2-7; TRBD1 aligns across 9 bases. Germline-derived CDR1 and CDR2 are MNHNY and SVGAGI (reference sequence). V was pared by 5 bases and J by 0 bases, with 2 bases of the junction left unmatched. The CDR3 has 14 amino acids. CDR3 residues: CASSRDRVSYEQYF. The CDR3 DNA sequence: TGTGCCAGCAGTAGGGACAGGGTCTCCTACGAGCAGTACTTC.

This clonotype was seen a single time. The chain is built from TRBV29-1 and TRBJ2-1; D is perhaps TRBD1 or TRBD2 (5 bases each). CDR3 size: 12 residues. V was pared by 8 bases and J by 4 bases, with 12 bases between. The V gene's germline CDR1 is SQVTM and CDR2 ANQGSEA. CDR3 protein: CSTRWGYNEQFF. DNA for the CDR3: TGCAGCACCCGTTGGGGGTACAATGAGCAGTTCTTC.

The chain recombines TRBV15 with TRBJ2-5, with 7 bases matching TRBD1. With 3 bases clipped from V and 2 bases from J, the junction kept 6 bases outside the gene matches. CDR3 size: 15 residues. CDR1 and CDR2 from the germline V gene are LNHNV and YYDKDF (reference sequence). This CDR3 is CATSSWGQRQETQYF. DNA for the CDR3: TGTGCCACCAGCAGCTGGGGACAGAGACAAGAGACCCAGTACTTC. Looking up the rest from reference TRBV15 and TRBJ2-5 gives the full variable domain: DAMVIQNPRYQVTQFGKPVTLSCSQTLNHNVMYWYQQKSSQAPKLLFHYYDKDFNNEADTPDNFQSRRPNTSFCFLDIRSPGLGDTAMYLCATSSWGQRQETQYFGPGTRLLVL.

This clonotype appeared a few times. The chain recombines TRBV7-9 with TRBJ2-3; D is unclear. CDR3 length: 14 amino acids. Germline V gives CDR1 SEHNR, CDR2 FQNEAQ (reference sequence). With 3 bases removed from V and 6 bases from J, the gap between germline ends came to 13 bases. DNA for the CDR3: TGTGCCAGCAGCTTGCGGACCCCCCCCGATACGCAGTATTTT. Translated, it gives CASSLRTPPDTQYF.

The CDR3 DNA reads as TGCGCCAGCAGCCAGGGGACCAGGGACTTTCAAGAGACCCAGTACTTC. This sequence encodes CASSQGTRDFQETQYF. The chain joins TRBV4-3 to TRBJ2-5; possible D gene TRBD2, 6 bases. V lost 3 bases, J lost 2 bases, and 16 bases lay in between. CDR3 size: 16 residues. In germline, CDR1 is LGHNA, CDR2 YSLEER.

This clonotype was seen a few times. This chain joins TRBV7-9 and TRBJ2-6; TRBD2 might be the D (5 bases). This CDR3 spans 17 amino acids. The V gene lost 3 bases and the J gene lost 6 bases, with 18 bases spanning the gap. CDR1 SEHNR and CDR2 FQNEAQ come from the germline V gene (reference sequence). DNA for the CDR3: TGTGCCAGCAGCTTCTCAATGTCCGGGGTTATGGCCAACGTCCTGACTTTC. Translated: CASSFSMSGVMANVLTF.

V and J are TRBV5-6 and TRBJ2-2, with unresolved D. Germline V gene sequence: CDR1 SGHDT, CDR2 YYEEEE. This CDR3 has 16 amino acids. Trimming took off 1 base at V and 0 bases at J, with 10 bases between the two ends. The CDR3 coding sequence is TGTGCCAGCAGCTTGTTTGGCAGGACGAACACCGGGGAGCTGTTTTTT. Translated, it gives CASSLFGRTNTGELFF.

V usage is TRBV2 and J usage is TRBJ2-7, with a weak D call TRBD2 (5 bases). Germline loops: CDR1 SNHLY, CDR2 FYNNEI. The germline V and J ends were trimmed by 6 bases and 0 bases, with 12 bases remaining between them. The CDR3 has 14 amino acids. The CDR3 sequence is CASRLEVSSYEQYF. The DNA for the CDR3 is TGTGCCAGCAGGTTGGAGGTTAGCTCCTACGAGCAGTACTTC.

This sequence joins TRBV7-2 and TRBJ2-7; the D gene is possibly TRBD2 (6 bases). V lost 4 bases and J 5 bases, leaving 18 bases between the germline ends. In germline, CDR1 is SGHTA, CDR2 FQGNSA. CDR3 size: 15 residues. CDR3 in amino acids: CASSWVVGGTDEQYF. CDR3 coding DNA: TGTGCCAGCAGCTGGGTGGTGGGGGGAACGGACGAGCAGTACTTC.

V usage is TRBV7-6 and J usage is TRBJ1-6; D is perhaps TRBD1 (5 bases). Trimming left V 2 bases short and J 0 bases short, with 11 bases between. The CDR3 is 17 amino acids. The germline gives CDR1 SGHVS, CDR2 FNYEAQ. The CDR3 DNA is TGTGCCAGCAGCTTAATCGGGGGAGGCTCCTATAATTCACCCCTCCACTTT. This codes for CASSLIGGGSYNSPLHF.

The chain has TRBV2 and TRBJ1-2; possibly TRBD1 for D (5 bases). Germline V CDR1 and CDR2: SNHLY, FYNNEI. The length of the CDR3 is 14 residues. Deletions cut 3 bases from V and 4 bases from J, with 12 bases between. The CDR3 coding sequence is TGTGCCAGCAGTGATTTACGGGGGAGCTATGGCTACACCTTC. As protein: CASSDLRGSYGYTF.

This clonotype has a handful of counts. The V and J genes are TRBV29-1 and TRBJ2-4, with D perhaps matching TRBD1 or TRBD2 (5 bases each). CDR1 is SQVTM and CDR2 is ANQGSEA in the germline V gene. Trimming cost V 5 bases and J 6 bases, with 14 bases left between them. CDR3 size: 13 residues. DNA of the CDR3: TGCAGCGTTTCCCCCGTGGGGGTAAACATTCAGTACTTC. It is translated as CSVSPVGVNIQYF.

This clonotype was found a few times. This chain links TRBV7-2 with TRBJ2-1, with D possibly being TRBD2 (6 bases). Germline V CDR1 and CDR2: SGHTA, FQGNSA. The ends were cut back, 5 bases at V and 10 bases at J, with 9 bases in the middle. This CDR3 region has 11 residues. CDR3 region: CASSGGGEQFF. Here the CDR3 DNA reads TGTGCCAGCAGCGGCGGAGGGGAGCAGTTCTTC.

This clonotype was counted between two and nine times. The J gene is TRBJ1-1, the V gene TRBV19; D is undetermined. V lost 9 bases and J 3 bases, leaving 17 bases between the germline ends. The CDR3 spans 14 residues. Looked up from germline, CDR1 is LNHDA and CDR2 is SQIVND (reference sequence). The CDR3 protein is CASRPEREYTEAFF. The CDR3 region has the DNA TGTGCCAGCCGACCGGAAAGGGAGTACACTGAAGCTTTCTTT.

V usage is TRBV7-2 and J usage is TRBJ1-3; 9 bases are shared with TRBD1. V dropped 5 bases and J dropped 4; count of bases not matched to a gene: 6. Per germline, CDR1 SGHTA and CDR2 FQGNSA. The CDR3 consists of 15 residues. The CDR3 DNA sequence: TGTGCCAGCAGCCTCTCTACAGGGGGCGGAAACACCATATATTTT. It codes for CASSLSTGGGNTIYF.